The 15 T cell receptor beta chains listed next were all sequenced from one sample in a study of metastatic and nonmetastatic thyroid tumors. Patients underwent thyroid surgery, and none had received any treatment before it. With MiXCR, TCRdb reprocessed the PCR reads. The data contain tens of thousands of clones, 16% of them singletons. Sequenced sample: blood. The receptors were sampled from a female donor with papillary thyroid cancer or a benign thyroid nodule (not recorded which). Some clones in this sample may be carry-over from other donors' samples.

The genes are TRBV11-1 and TRBJ1-2; 9 positions agree with TRBD1. Unmatched junction bases numbered 10, after V lost 5 bases and J lost 3 bases. Germline loops: CDR1 SGHAT, CDR2 FQDESV (reference sequence). The CDR3 loop spans 16 amino acids. CDR3 bases: TGTGCCAGCAGCACAGGGGGCCTACAGCTCGACTATGGCTACACCTTC. It translates to CASSTGGLQLDYGYTF. The whole variable domain, filled in from reference TRBV11-1 and TRBJ1-2, reads EAEVAQSPRYKITEKSQAVAFWCDPISGHATLYWYRQILGQGPELLVQFQDESVVDDSQLPKDRFSAERLKGVDSTLKIQPAELGDSAMYLCASSTGGLQLDYGYTFGSGTRLTVV.

Ten or more counts support this clone. J is TRBJ2-1 and V is TRBV29-1, with TRBD2 as a possible D gene (6 bases). The CDR3 has 15 amino acids. The V end was cut by 3 bases, the J end by 6 bases, with 18 bases between. Germline CDR1 SQVTM, CDR2 ANQGSEA. CDR3 residues: CSVEWWVAETNEQFF. The CDR3 DNA follows: TGCAGCGTTGAGTGGTGGGTAGCGGAAACCAATGAGCAGTTCTTC.

J is TRBJ1-5 and V is TRBV20-1; 8 positions agree with TRBD1. Per germline, CDR1 DFQATT and CDR2 SNEGSKA (reference sequence). The CDR3 contains 16 residues. The V segment lost 6 bases and the J segment 0 bases; nucleotides outside the gene matches: 10. The chain's CDR3 is CSARAGQEYSNQPQHF. As DNA, the CDR3 is TGCAGTGCCCGAGCGGGACAGGAATATAGCAATCAGCCCCAGCATTTT.

CDR3 sequence reads: CASRRPTSGRAQEQYF. Written as DNA, the CDR3 is TGTGCCAGCAGGCGCCCGACTAGCGGGAGGGCCCAGGAGCAGTACTTC. This sequence joins TRBV6-1 and TRBJ2-7, with 14 bases lining up with TRBD2. Germline V gene sequence: CDR1 MNHNS, CDR2 SASEGT. The CDR3 is 16 residues long. The junction had 11 bases not matched to a gene; V was cut back by 6 bases and J by 7 bases.

Concerning this clone itself: The junction departs from germline at one end; a sequencing error may be responsible. V usage is TRBV5-4 and J usage is TRBJ2-3; 7 positions agree with TRBD2. The CDR3 has 16 residues. Germline loops: CDR1 SGHNT, CDR2 YYREEE (reference sequence). The CDR3 loop is CASSSDGGRSTYTHYF. The CDR3 DNA sequence: TGTGCCAGCAGCTCCGATGGCGGGAGAAGTACATATACGCATTATTTT.

There are many counts of this clone. The chain uses TRBV7-8 and TRBJ1-1, with D maybe TRBD1 (5 bases). The length of the CDR3 is 17 residues. Trimming took 1 base from V and 2 from J, leaving 17 bases between them. Germline V gene sequence: CDR1 SGHVS, CDR2 FQNEAQ. The CDR3 DNA is TGTGCCAGCAGCTTAGTAGCGGCAGGGAATATTAACACTGAAGCTTTCTTT. Amino acids: CASSLVAAGNINTEAFF.

This clone was seen at least ten times. The chain is built from TRBV20-1 and TRBJ1-2; 7 nucleotides line up with TRBD1. This CDR3 is 15 amino acids long. In germline, CDR1 is DFQATT, CDR2 SNEGSKA (reference sequence). The ends lost 0 bases at V and 2 bases at J; junction bases unmatched: 6. The CDR3 nucleotides are TGCAGTGCTAGAGATCTTGGGACAGCAAACTATGGCTACACCTTC. Translation: CSARDLGTANYGYTF.

This clone was counted ten times or more. CDR3 nucleotide sequence: TGTGCCAGCAGCTTGGAACAGGGACGGATTAACACCGGGGAGCTGTTTTTT. It yields the protein CASSLEQGRINTGELFF. The V and J genes are TRBV5-6 and TRBJ2-2; possible D gene TRBD1, 6 bases. In germline, CDR1 is SGHDT, CDR2 YYEEEE. The CDR3 is made up of 17 amino acids. Trimming pared 0 bases from V and 2 bases from J, leaving 14 bases between.

The chain is built from TRBV24-1 and TRBJ2-1, with unresolved D. The CDR3 sequence is 17 residues long. With 5 bases removed from V and 3 bases from J, the gap between germline ends came to 19 bases. Germline values: CDR1 KGHDR, CDR2 SFDVKD. The CDR3 is CATSVNRWDTNYNEQFF. As DNA, the CDR3 is TGTGCCACCAGTGTTAACCGGTGGGATACTAACTACAATGAGCAGTTCTTC.

As to this clone: The junction and the germline gene differ at one end; a read error may be behind it. Other DNA sequences of this sample code for an identical CDR3. The rearrangement uses TRBV3-1 and TRBJ2-7, with D perhaps TRBD1 or TRBD2 (5 bases each). CDR3 length: 15 residues. Germline CDR1 reads LGHDT; CDR2 reads YNNKEL (reference sequence). CDR3 loop: CASSQRWDAAYEQYF. CDR3 sequence (DNA): TGTGCCAGTAGCCAGCGCTGGGACGCTGCCTACGAGCAGTACTTC.

This clone came up many times. The chain recombines TRBV11-3 with TRBJ1-3, with D perhaps TRBD1 (6 bases). This CDR3 comprises 14 residues. Trimming took 5 bases from V and 8 from J, leaving 16 bases between them. Germline CDR1 reads SGHNT; CDR2 reads YENEEA. The CDR3 sequence is CASSQGPGDHTIYF. The CDR3 coding sequence is TGTGCCAGCAGCCAGGGGCCAGGGGACCACACCATATATTTT.

V is TRBV20-1 and J is TRBJ1-1; 9 nucleotides match TRBD1. CDR3 size: 16 residues. J lost 0 bases, V lost 1 base, and 6 bases had no gene match. From germline, CDR1 is DFQATT and CDR2 SNEGSKA (reference sequence). The CDR3 region is CSARGGGQGLNTEAFF. The CDR3 DNA reads as TGCAGTGCTAGAGGGGGGGGACAGGGTTTGAACACTGAAGCTTTCTTT.

Concerning this clone itself: Without the conserved terminal phenylalanine or tryptophan, this CDR3 likely stems from a read error. The gene calls are TRBV20-1 and TRBJ1-1; D gene unclear. The CDR3 is 12 residues long. The V gene lost 6 bases and the J gene lost 3 bases, with 11 bases spanning the gap. Germline values: CDR1 DFQATT, CDR2 SNEGSKA (reference sequence). Here the CDR3 DNA reads TGCAGTGCACCTAGGCTGCACACTGAAGCTTTCATT. Translating it yields CSAPRLHTEAFI.

This clone is medium-sized (0.01 to 0.1%) by share. This chain uses TRBV20-1 with TRBJ2-7; weak D call: TRBD2 (6 bases). Germline values: CDR1 DFQATT, CDR2 SNEGSKA (reference sequence). The CDR3 consists of 12 residues. Trimming cost V 7 bases and J 4 bases, with 14 bases left between them. CDR3 in DNA: TGCAGTGTCCCGGGACTGATATACGAGCAGTACTTC. This translates into CSVPGLIYEQYF.

This clone was picked up many times. V usage is TRBV29-1 and J usage is TRBJ2-1, with 10 positions matching TRBD2. The V segment lost 7 bases and the J segment 3 bases; nucleotides outside the gene matches: 6. Germline V gene data show CDR1 as SQVTM and CDR2 as ANQGSEA. The CDR3 runs 14 residues. In DNA form, the CDR3 reads TGCAGCGCATCTAGCGGGAGTCTCTACAATGAGCAGTTCTTC. It is translated as CSASSGSLYNEQFF.